This T cell receptor beta chain was found in a study of cytomegalovirus exposure and HLA in healthy donors. In the study overall: Of all 360 or so donors who were genotyped, roughly 81% belonged to the Caucasian-associated ancestry cluster. General study points: TCR beta chains associated with HLA were, in a later analysis, more clonally expanded than equally common others. In most subjects, TCR beta sequences reportedly gave accurate predictions of HLA-A and HLA-B alleles.

This cohort consisted of healthy bone marrow donors. V was shortened by 4 bases and J by 0 bases, with 9 bases between the two germline ends. CDR1 is ENHRY, CDR2 SYGVKD, per germline. This CDR3 is 14 amino acids long. The PCR ran on 60 Vbeta and 13 Jbeta primers. Only in-frame clones appear in the TCRdb table, and some are missing; sequencing was by immunoSEQ multiplex PCR. The sample includes some 85,000 clones, roughly 83% of them seen just once. In the case of this clone: The target antigen is unknown.

This TCR was sampled from a man younger than 35 in good health and CMV-seronegative. The sequenced material came from PBMCs. The chain has TRBV10-3 and TRBJ1-1; D gene ambiguous. The CDR3 loop reads CAISVNSLNTEAFF. The CDR3 coding sequence is TGTGCCATCAGTGTTAACAGCTTGAACACTGAAGCTTTCTTT.